This T cell receptor beta chain was recovered during a study of CD8+CD57+ T cells in acquired aplastic anemia listed by TCRdb under 2018. Notes on the research overall: A mean of about 3.2 ug of DNA, ranging from roughly 0.19 to 27.4 ug, was extracted from sorted CD4+ and CD8+ cells. An average of approximately 10 million reads for CD4+ cells and around 11 million reads for CD8+ cells was obtained from healthy donor samples. General findings and caveats noted by the study authors: Between patients and healthy controls, no significant difference in CD8+ Simpson's diversity was found (P=0.060). Some 31 CD8+ CDR3 sequences were shared between patients and controls but appeared highly expressed in patients and within their immunodominant clones.

The study deep-sequenced TCR repertoires of sorted CD4+ and CD8+ blood T cells from severe aplastic anemia patients and healthy subjects. Ficoll-Paque density gradient centrifugation was used to isolate peripheral blood mononuclear cells. CD4+ and CD8+ T cells were sorted by FACS or magnetic beads before DNA extraction. The V and J ends are trimmed by 6 bases and 4 bases, leaving 9 bases between them. The CDR3 contains 11 residues, cysteine and phenylalanine counted. Only the CDR3 DNA is retained, 33 bases long and in frame from the first base. CDR1 DFQATT and CDR2 SNEGSKA are derived from the germline V gene (reference sequence). On this clonotype itself: Its specific antigen is unknown. There are no base qualities to consult, and no much larger clone falls within one base.

Profiling of TCR beta VDJ combinations and CDR3 sequences used genomic DNA as the template. An Illumina HiSeq 2000 was the platform used for TCR repertoire sequencing. The original pipeline was this. Repertoire assessment relied on Simpson's diversity index, CDR3 size and DJ length profiles, and TRBV/TRBJ rearrangement plots. The most abundant DNA sequence in the deep sequencing data was defined as the immunodominant clone. CDR3 amino acid sequences were checked for sharing between subjects and were compared against published repertoires and the VDJdb database. TCRdb trimmed the raw reads at Q25, called clones with MiXCR and kept productive beta chains. Rows with a matching CDR3 protein are joined into one entry that keeps the most common DNA and genes. Clone size and V and J calls follow TCRdb, not the original study. The sample contains around 400,000 distinct CDR3 sequences, about 70% of them found a single time. Jointly, the top ten make up 3.5% to 4.5% of the sample.

Sequences were obtained from sorted CD4+, CD8+, or CD8+CD57+ T cells (not recorded which) from PBMCs. This TCR came from a human donor in good health, serving as a control. In this chain, TRBV20-1 is recombined with TRBJ1-1, with TRBD1 tentatively as D gene (5 bases match). The DNA is as follows: TGCAGTGCCAGTACAGGCACTGAAGCTTTCTTT. It translates to CSASTGTEAFF.